Following are 11 T cell receptor beta chains from one sample sequenced in a study of blood T cells in healthy people across ages. A second 7 to 11 cycle PCR used barcoded and J-beta primers. A single record per CDR3 protein comes from TCRdb applying MiXCR to the 5' RACE reads. Of about 1.6 million distinct CDR3 sequences in the sample, around 35% were seen once. The material sequenced was blood. The receptor source for this set is a woman under 40 in good health.

This clonotype came up a few times. This rearrangement joins TRBV6-5 to TRBJ1-5, with D tentatively TRBD1 (5 bases). Germline lookup yields CDR1 MNHEY and CDR2 SVGAGI. Between the trimmed V and J ends, which lost 0 bases and 4 bases, there was a span of 13 bases. The length of the CDR3 is 16 residues. CDR3 sequence reads: CASSYSDKRVNQPQHF. For the CDR3, the DNA is TGTGCCAGCAGTTACTCGGACAAACGGGTAAATCAGCCCCAGCATTTT.

J is TRBJ2-1 and V is TRBV24-1; D may match TRBD1 or TRBD2 (5 bases each). CDR1 KGHDR and CDR2 SFDVKD come from the germline V gene. V was cut by 1 base and J by 0 bases, with 9 bases left in between. This CDR3 region has 16 residues. The CDR3 sequence is CATSDFEGSSYNEQFF. The DNA for the CDR3 is TGTGCCACCAGTGATTTCGAGGGGAGCTCCTACAATGAGCAGTTCTTC.

With respect to this clonotype: Possible read error: a much larger clone is one base away. This chain connects TRBV7-2 to TRBJ1-6; D is unclear. Germline lookup yields CDR1 SGHTA and CDR2 FQGNSA. This CDR3 has 15 residues. Trimming cost V 1 base and J 8 bases, with 12 bases left between them. DNA for the CDR3: TGTGCCAGCAGCTTAGGTCAGCTCGATGATTCACCCCTCCACTTT. This gives the protein CASSLGQLDDSPLHF.

Note on this clonotype: A much larger clone differs from this one at a single base, so this may be a read error. V gene TRBV4-2 combines with J gene TRBJ2-3, with TRBD2 identical over 7 bases. The CDR3 has 16 residues. Germline V gene data show CDR1 as LGHNA and CDR2 as YNFKEQ. The CDR3 sequence: CASSQDPAGSTGTQYF. CDR3 sequence (DNA): TGTGCCAGCAGCCAAGATCCAGCGGGGAGCACAGGTACGCAGTATTTT.

The V and J genes are TRBV5-1 and TRBJ1-1; D not certain. The germline V and J ends were trimmed by 0 bases and 8 bases, with 11 bases remaining between them. The length of the CDR3 is 13 residues. The germline CDR1 and CDR2 sequences are SGHRS and YFSETQ. In DNA, the CDR3 is TGCGCCAGCAGCTTGGCCCAGCCCACCGAAGCTTTCTTT. It yields the protein CASSLAQPTEAFF.

This clonotype was seen at least ten times. The rearrangement links TRBV5-1 to TRBJ1-5; D remains ambiguous. The CDR3 has 13 residues. V lost 4 bases, J lost 3 bases, and 8 bases lay in between. Germline CDR1 and CDR2: SGHRS and YFSETQ. For the CDR3, the DNA is TGCGCCAGCAGCGAAGGCTTCAATCAGCCCCAGCATTTT. Protein product: CASSEGFNQPQHF.

This clonotype was seen more than once but under ten times. The chain recombines TRBV5-1 with TRBJ2-1; TRBD2 is a possible D gene (5 bases). Germline V CDR1 and CDR2: SGHRS, YFSETQ. Trimming left V 4 bases short and J 0 bases short, with 14 bases between. The CDR3 contains 16 residues. This CDR3 reads CASSPALGSSYNEQFF. CDR3 nucleotides: TGCGCCAGCAGCCCCGCCCTAGGGAGCTCCTACAATGAGCAGTTCTTC.

Comment on this clonotype: At one end, the junction sequence differs from germline, possibly due to a read error. The chain carries TRBV10-3 and TRBJ2-1; D might be TRBD2 (5 bases). The length of the CDR3 is 16 residues. Germline CDR1 ENHRY, CDR2 SYGVKD. The CDR3 nucleotides read TGTGCCATCAGTGAGTCGGCGGGTAGCTCCCACAATGAGCAGTTCTTC. Its protein is CAISESAGSSHNEQFF.

This clonotype was detected a few times. The chain combines TRBV7-3 with TRBJ2-1; D not certain. V dropped 3 bases and J dropped 8 bases, with 20 bases sitting between them. The CDR3 spans 16 residues. Per germline, CDR1 SGHTA and CDR2 FQGTGA. Written as DNA, the CDR3 is TGTGCCAGCAGCTTGGCAGGCGGTTTGTTCTCCCATGAGCAGTTCTTC. Protein sequence: CASSLAGGLFSHEQFF.

This clonotype has more than one count but fewer than ten. The rearrangement links TRBV7-6 to TRBJ2-3; weak D call: TRBD1 (6 bases). Trimming cost V 6 bases and J 3 bases, with 16 bases left between them. Germline values: CDR1 SGHVS, CDR2 FNYEAQ. This CDR3 has 15 amino acids. DNA of the CDR3: TGTGCCAGCAGTTGGGACACCCTTAAGACAGATACGCAGTATTTT. Protein: CASSWDTLKTDTQYF.

This clonotype was recorded a few times. Its ends do not fully match the called genes, so a read error is possible. CDR3 in amino acids: CAGSALSEDTQYF. CDR3 sequence (DNA): TGTGCCGGCAGCGCGCTATCCGAGGATACGCAGTATTTT. This chain connects TRBV9 to TRBJ2-3; unclear D gene. The CDR3 runs 13 residues. In germline, CDR1 is SGDLS, CDR2 YYNGEE.